A single sample is the source of the 18 T cell receptor beta chains below, sequenced in a study of CD8 T cells in Susac syndrome. With random hexamers, about 0.5 to 1 ug RNA was reverse transcribed. One entry per CDR3 protein results from TCRdb running MiXCR on the immunoSEQ multiplex PCR reads. The sample includes 55,000 to 70,000 distinct CDR3 sequences, just under 95% seen only once; the top ten take 0.2% to 0.25%. Sequenced: CD8+ T cells from PBMCs. These receptors were collected from a human donor in good health.

V and J are TRBV7-9 and TRBJ2-1; D is undetermined. V was clipped by 2 bases and J by 9 bases, with 8 bases between them. The CDR3 runs to 12 residues. CDR1 is SEHNR, CDR2 FQNEAQ, per germline (reference sequence). The CDR3 bases are TGTGCCAGCAGCTTACGTGTCGTTGAGCAGTTCTTC. It translates to CASSLRVVEQFF.

The chain couples TRBV12-3 or TRBV12-4 to TRBJ2-1, with a possible D match to TRBD2 (7 bases). The CDR3 consists of 12 residues. With 8 bases removed from V and 9 bases from J, the gap between germline ends came to 14 bases. The CDR3 DNA reads TGTGCCAGCGGGGGGGCCATCGGTGAGCAGTTCTTC. It yields the protein CASGGAIGEQFF.

This clonotype occurred once. This rearrangement joins TRBV2 to TRBJ1-1, with D unclear. V shed 3 bases and J shed 4 bases, with 12 bases lying between them. The CDR3 totals 14 residues. Germline V gene lookup returns CDR1 SNHLY and CDR2 FYNNEI. As DNA, the CDR3 is TGTGCCAGCAGTGAGGGTCTATGGGGCACTGAAGCTTTCTTT. Its protein is CASSEGLWGTEAFF. The entire variable domain, with the rest obtained from reference TRBV2 and TRBJ1-1, is as follows: EPEVTQTPSHQVTQMGQEVILRCVPISNHLYFYWYRQILGQKVEFLVSFYNNEISEKSEIFDDQFSVERPDGSNFTLKIRSTKLEDSAMYFCASSEGLWGTEAFFGQGTRLTVV.

This sequence joins TRBV5-1 and TRBJ2-2, with TRBD2 matching over 11 bases. Germline assignment: CDR1 SGHRS and CDR2 YFSETQ. The CDR3 contains 17 residues. The trim removed 4 bases at V and 4 bases at J, leaving 9 bases unmatched. The CDR3 coding sequence is TGCGCCAGCAGCCTGGGACTAGCGGAGGTTCTCACCGGGGAGCTGTTTTTT. Translation gives CASSLGLAEVLTGELFF.

This rearrangement joins TRBV7-9 to TRBJ2-6; tentative D call: TRBD2 (5 bases). Germline values: CDR1 SEHNR, CDR2 FQNEAQ (reference sequence). The CDR3 has 14 amino acids. V lost 3 bases to trimming and J lost 3 bases, with 6 bases between them. The CDR3 DNA is TGTGCCAGCAGCTTTCGGGATGGGGCCAACGTCCTGACTTTC. Translated, it gives CASSFRDGANVLTF.

The CDR3 region has the DNA TGTGCCACCCTTACAGGACCCTACGAGCAGTACTTC. It translates to CATLTGPYEQYF. The V and J genes are TRBV7-9 and TRBJ2-7; possibly TRBD1 for D (5 bases). Germline CDR1 is SEHNR and CDR2 is FQNEAQ (reference sequence). V dropped 10 bases and J dropped 2 bases, with 12 bases sitting between them. The CDR3 has 12 residues.

This chain uses TRBV4-1 with TRBJ2-5; 10 bases are shared with TRBD1. J gave up 2 bases and V 1 base, and 4 bases lay outside the gene matches. This CDR3 is 16 amino acids long. The germline CDR1 and CDR2 sequences are MGHRA and YSYEKL. The CDR3 coding sequence is TGCGCCAGCAGCCAAGCCGGACAGGGGGGGCAAGAGACCCAGTACTTC. Its translation is CASSQAGQGGQETQYF.

The genes are TRBV29-1 and TRBJ1-2, with unresolved D. V shed 3 bases and J shed 3 bases, with 11 bases lying between them. The V gene's germline CDR1 is SQVTM and CDR2 ANQGSEA. The CDR3 runs 13 residues. Here the CDR3 DNA reads TGCAGCGTTGAGGAGGGCCTCGACTATGGCTACACCTTC. Translated: CSVEEGLDYGYTF.

This clonotype was found once. The chain joins TRBV20-1 to TRBJ1-2; no firm D call. CDR1 is DFQATT and CDR2 is SNEGSKA in the germline V gene (reference sequence). Trimming left V 3 bases short and J 7 bases short, with 15 bases between. The CDR3 has 13 amino acids. CDR3 DNA sequence: TGCAGTGCTAGGACATGGAGCCCGGGTGGCTACACCTTC. Translation: CSARTWSPGGYTF.

The rearrangement joins TRBV9 to TRBJ2-3, with 11 bases that match TRBD2. V shed 3 bases and J 3 bases; nucleotides not matched to a gene: 3. The CDR3 is 15 residues long. Germline lookup yields CDR1 SGDLS and CDR2 YYNGEE. The CDR3 loop is CASSALAGETDTQYF. DNA for the CDR3: TGTGCCAGCAGCGCACTAGCGGGGGAGACAGATACGCAGTATTTT. Based on the CDR3 plus reference TRBV9 and TRBJ2-3, the full variable domain is DSGVTQTPKHLITATGQRVTLRCSPRSGDLSVYWYQQSLDQGLQFLIQYYNGEERAKGNILERFSAQQFPDLHSELNLSSLELGDSALYFCASSALAGETDTQYFGPGTRLTVL.

The chain has TRBV29-1 and TRBJ1-1; 12 nucleotides line up with TRBD1. CDR1 and CDR2 (germline): SQVTM, ANQGSEA. V gave up 6 bases and J gave up 0 bases; unmatched junction bases: 2. The CDR3 has 14 residues. CDR3 sequence: CSVGDRGLNTEAFF. The CDR3 DNA follows: TGCAGCGTCGGGGACAGGGGGCTGAACACTGAAGCTTTCTTT.

The chain uses TRBV20-1 and TRBJ1-3; 8 nucleotides agree with TRBD1. The V gene end was trimmed by 5 bases and the J gene end by 4 bases; junction bases not matched to a gene: 13. CDR3 size: 16 residues. The germline CDR1 and CDR2 sequences are DFQATT and SNEGSKA (reference sequence). In DNA, the CDR3 is TGCAGTGCTTTGGCCCCAGGACAGGGCTCCGGAAACACCATATATTTT. This codes for CSALAPGQGSGNTIYF.

This sequence joins TRBV20-1 and TRBJ2-7; 9 nucleotides agree with TRBD1. V lost 1 base, J lost 2 bases, and 9 bases stayed unmatched. The CDR3 runs 16 residues. CDR1 is DFQATT and CDR2 is SNEGSKA in the germline V gene (reference sequence). The CDR3 coding sequence is TGCAGTGCTAGAGTTAAAGACAGGGGGTTAACCTACGAGCAGTACGTC. Its translation is CSARVKDRGLTYEQYV.

The V call is TRBV13, the J call TRBJ2-1; D gene uncertain. The CDR3 is 13 residues long. V dropped 1 base and J dropped 4 bases, with 5 bases sitting between them. Germline-derived CDR1 and CDR2 are PRHDT and FYEKMQ (reference sequence). The CDR3 here is CASSLVGYNEQFF. DNA of the CDR3: TGTGCCAGCAGCTTAGTAGGGTACAATGAGCAGTTCTTC.

The genes are TRBV10-3 and TRBJ2-1; D remains unclear. Trimming pared 0 bases from V and 10 bases from J, leaving 19 bases between. CDR1 and CDR2 (germline): ENHRY, SYGVKD. The CDR3 contains 16 residues. CDR3 protein: CAISESLNPPNEEQFF. CDR3 sequence (DNA): TGTGCCATCAGTGAGTCGTTGAATCCCCCCAACGAGGAGCAGTTCTTC.

The chain combines TRBV5-6 with TRBJ2-1, with 7 positions matching TRBD1. Germline values: CDR1 SGHDT, CDR2 YYEEEE. V shed 0 bases, J shed 4 bases, and the junction held 4 bases outside the gene matches. This CDR3 contains 15 residues. The CDR3 loop reads CASSLGGTAYNEQFF. The DNA of the CDR3 is TGTGCCAGCAGCTTGGGGGGGACAGCTTACAATGAGCAGTTCTTC.

V and J are TRBV14 and TRBJ2-3, with 11 positions matching TRBD2. Per germline, CDR1 SGHDN and CDR2 FVKESK. CDR3 length: 15 residues. With 4 bases clipped from V and 4 bases from J, the junction kept 4 bases outside the gene matches. CDR3 residues: CASSRLLAGADTQYF. In DNA form, the CDR3 reads TGTGCCAGCAGCCGATTACTAGCGGGGGCAGATACGCAGTATTTT.

The chain has TRBV7-9 and TRBJ1-1, with a tentative D call TRBD1 (5 bases). CDR3 length: 12 residues. The germline V gene encodes CDR1 SEHNR and CDR2 FQNEAQ (reference sequence). V dropped 10 bases and J dropped 7 bases, with 16 bases sitting between them. The CDR3 protein is CATRKGTGEAFF. CDR3 sequence (DNA): TGTGCCACCCGAAAGGGGACGGGTGAAGCTTTCTTT.